Below are 14 T cell receptor beta chains sequenced from a single sample in a study of shared T cell receptors in the human thymus. TCRdb's table, derived via immunoSEQ multiplex PCR, lists solely in-frame clones and lacks some. Of hundreds of thousands of clones in the sample, approximately 83% were seen once. This same sample was also part of a study on human thymus T cells.

Sequencing input: thymocytes. The receptor set was obtained from a girl less than two years old with a congenital heart defect.

This chain connects TRBV7-2 to TRBJ1-1; 9 nucleotides agree with TRBD1. CDR1 SGHTA and CDR2 FQGNSA come from the germline V gene. The CDR3 loop spans 16 amino acids. J gave up 6 bases and V 1 base, and 9 bases lay outside the gene matches. CDR3 loop: CASSLERTGALAEAFF. CDR3 DNA: TGTGCCAGCAGCTTAGAGAGGACAGGGGCCCTCGCTGAAGCTTTCTTT.

The chain is built from TRBV4-1 and TRBJ1-1, with a possible D match to TRBD1 (5 bases). V lost 4 bases, J lost 6 bases, and 15 bases lay in between. The germline CDR1 and CDR2 sequences are MGHRA and YSYEKL. The CDR3 is 14 residues long. CDR3 residues: CASSRPLGVAEAFF. For the CDR3, the DNA is TGCGCCAGCAGCCGACCCCTAGGGGTAGCTGAAGCTTTCTTT.

V and J are TRBV10-3 and TRBJ1-2; 10 positions match TRBD1. With V trimmed by 11 bases and J by 3 bases, 9 bases remained unmatched. This CDR3 has 14 residues. The germline gives CDR1 ENHRY, CDR2 SYGVKD. The CDR3: CAVVGTGDHYGYTF. DNA of the CDR3: TGTGCCGTCGTTGGGACAGGGGACCACTATGGCTACACCTTC.

The rearrangement links TRBV25-1 to TRBJ2-7, with D maybe TRBD1 (5 bases). CDR3 length equals 14 residues. The germline V gene encodes CDR1 MGHDK and CDR2 SYGVNS. The V end was cut by 1 base, the J end by 2 bases, with 9 bases between. CDR3 sequence: CASSELKGPYEQYF. CDR3 bases: TGTGCCAGCAGTGAATTAAAGGGGCCCTACGAGCAGTACTTC.

In regard to this clone: A junction boundary mismatches the germline segment, possibly from a read error. V and J are TRBV7-7 and TRBJ1-4; tentatively, D is TRBD1 (6 bases). Germline lookup yields CDR1 SSHAT and CDR2 FNYEAQ (reference sequence). The CDR3 length is 15 residues. The CDR3 DNA sequence: TGTGCTAGCAGCCCTCATGGGGGCTTGGGTGAAAAACTGTTTTTT. Translating it yields CASSPHGGLGEKLFF.

J is TRBJ1-6 and V is TRBV19; TRBD1 is a possible D gene (6 bases). V lost 3 bases and J 7 bases, leaving 10 bases between the germline ends. Per germline, CDR1 LNHDA and CDR2 SQIVND (reference sequence). This CDR3 comprises 14 residues. DNA for the CDR3: TGTGCCAGTAGTATCCAGGGGTACAATTCACCCCTCCACTTT. This codes for CASSIQGYNSPLHF.

The gene calls are TRBV9 and TRBJ2-5; 8 bases fit TRBD2. Germline V gene data show CDR1 as SGDLS and CDR2 as YYNGEE. The V gene end was trimmed by 4 bases and the J gene end by 2 bases; junction bases not matched to a gene: 16. The CDR3 is 18 amino acids. The CDR3 DNA reads as TGTGCCAGCAGCTCGGGGGAGATGGGCGGGGGGCTGCAAGAGACCCAGTACTTC. Translated, it gives CASSSGEMGGGLQETQYF.

CDR3 residues: CASSVEGERGGNQETQYF. The DNA for the CDR3 is TGTGCCAGCAGCGTAGAGGGCGAGCGGGGGGGGAACCAAGAGACCCAGTACTTC. The J gene is TRBJ2-5, the V gene TRBV9, with TRBD2 matching over 10 bases. Unmatched junction bases numbered 8, after V lost 0 bases and J lost 0 bases. The CDR3 loop spans 18 amino acids. Germline V gene data show CDR1 as SGDLS and CDR2 as YYNGEE.

The CDR3 DNA is TGTGCCAGCAGGTGGACTGGACAGGGCTATGGCTACACCTTC. Protein: CASRWTGQGYGYTF. V gene TRBV5-4 combines with J gene TRBJ1-2, with TRBD1 matching 8 bases. Germline CDR1 reads SGHNT; CDR2 reads YYREEE (reference sequence). This CDR3 spans 14 amino acids. The V gene end was trimmed by 5 bases and the J gene end by 4 bases; junction bases not matched to a gene: 7.

V usage is TRBV5-6 and J usage is TRBJ2-1, with a weak D call TRBD1 (6 bases). Germline V gene sequence: CDR1 SGHDT, CDR2 YYEEEE. V was cut by 1 base and J by 9 bases, with 11 bases left in between. The CDR3 extends over 13 amino acids. The CDR3 reads CASSLPQGIEQFF. DNA for the CDR3: TGTGCCAGCAGCTTGCCCCAGGGGATTGAGCAGTTCTTC.

The V gene is TRBV4-1, the J gene TRBJ1-3; D is perhaps TRBD1 (5 bases). The CDR3 covers 14 residues. Trimming pared 7 bases from V and 5 bases from J, leaving 15 bases between. Germline values: CDR1 MGHRA, CDR2 YSYEKL. DNA for the CDR3: TGCGCCAGCACCCCCGGGGGAATACGAAACACCATATATTTT. As protein: CASTPGGIRNTIYF.

The V gene is TRBV4-1, the J gene TRBJ1-2; the match to TRBD1 covers 9 bases. CDR3 size: 16 residues. J gave up 4 bases and V 4 bases, and 10 bases lay outside the gene matches. Germline V gene sequence: CDR1 MGHRA, CDR2 YSYEKL. The CDR3 DNA is TGCGCCAGCAGCCGACACCGGGACAGGGTTGTCTATGGCTACACCTTC. It translates to CASSRHRDRVVYGYTF.

This chain joins TRBV30 and TRBJ1-5; TRBD1 aligns across 8 bases. This CDR3 comprises 15 residues. The germline V gene encodes CDR1 GTSNPN and CDR2 SVGIG (reference sequence). V dropped 2 bases and J dropped 4; count of bases not matched to a gene: 7. The CDR3, as DNA: TGTGCCTGGAGTCCAGGGACAGGTAAGAATCAGCCCCAGCATTTT. Protein: CAWSPGTGKNQPQHF. Together with reference TRBV30 and TRBJ1-5, the CDR3 gives the full variable domain: SQTIHQWPATLVQPVGSPLSLECTVEGTSNPNLYWYRQAAGRGLQLLFYSVGIGQISSEVPQNLSASRPQDRQFILSSKKLLLSDSGFYLCAWSPGTGKNQPQHFGDGTRLSIL.

This clone was counted a few times. This chain links TRBV16 with TRBJ2-3; perhaps TRBD1 as D (5 bases). This CDR3 is built from 15 residues. Trimming cost V 4 bases and J 3 bases, with 14 bases left between them. Germline lookup yields CDR1 KGHSY and CDR2 FQNENV. CDR3: CASSPSGPRTDTQYF. CDR3 DNA: TGTGCCAGCAGCCCCTCAGGGCCCAGAACAGATACGCAGTATTTT.